This T cell receptor (beta chain) comes out of a study of beta chain features in type 1 diabetes. The CDR3 extends over 13 amino acids. Germline lookup yields CDR1 KGHSH and CDR2 LQKENI. J was trimmed by 6 bases and V by 1 base; bases with no gene match: 0. Study observations and caveats: The influence of HLA type on TCRB rearrangement stayed undetermined. Fewer junction insertions and more nucleotide deletions appeared in type 1 diabetes patients. Significant though moderate, a shortening of TCRB CDR3s appeared in all four CD4+ subsets of Type 1 diabetes patients.

All of the isolated RNA was reverse transcribed, so expressed TCRB transcripts were sequenced. Reads from naive, central memory and regulatory T cell samples averaged around 3.6 million. Using immunoSEQ multiplex PCR, the repertoire was profiled, and TCRdb retains in-frame clones only, with some absent. Of fewer than 450,000 clones listed, less than 15% are singletons. This clone has more than one count but fewer than ten. Its antigen is currently unknown. The chain is built from TRBV18 and TRBJ2-7, with 10 nucleotides matching TRBD1. Sequenced input: naive CD4+ T cells from blood. This TCR came from a woman younger than 35 with type 1 diabetes. The CDR3 is CASSPRDRGEQYF. CDR3 nucleotide sequence: TGTGCCAGCTCACCACGGGACAGGGGCGAGCAGTACTTC.